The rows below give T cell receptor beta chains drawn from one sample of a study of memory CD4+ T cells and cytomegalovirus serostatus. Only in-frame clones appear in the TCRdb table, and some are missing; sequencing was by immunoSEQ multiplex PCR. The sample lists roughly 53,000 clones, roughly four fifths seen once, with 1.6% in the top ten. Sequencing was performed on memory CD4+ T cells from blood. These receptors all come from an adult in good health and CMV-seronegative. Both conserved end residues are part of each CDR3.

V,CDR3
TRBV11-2,CASSLVSRGNYGYTF
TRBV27,CASQPGWGPDNEQFF
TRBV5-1,CASSLPQVGTEAFF
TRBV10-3,CAISETGAVSEAFF
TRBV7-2,CASSLDAGGGAEAFF
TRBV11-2,CASSLESGRAPEQYF
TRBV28,CASRIDSSYEQYF
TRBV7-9,CASSLANPRQGRGYTF
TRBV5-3,CAATRTGITCLNTEAFF
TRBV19,CASRPRTAPYEQYF
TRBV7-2,CASSLEGVTGELFF
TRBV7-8,CASSYGLSETQYF
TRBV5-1,CASSLTGNTGELFF
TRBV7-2,CASSLDRNYEQYF
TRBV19,CASSIILNRAGNTIYF
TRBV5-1,CASSLGAGMDGQETQYF
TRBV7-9,CASSQDRGSYNEQFF
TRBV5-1,CASSRSGGAGDTQYF
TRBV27,CASSFFLQGSEQYF
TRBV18,CASSDPTAKGTEAFF
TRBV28,CASSSGGSYNEQFF
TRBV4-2,CASSGGAPYEQYF
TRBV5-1,CASSLVTSGSSDTQYF
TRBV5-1,CASSVNSGRVGNEQFF
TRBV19,CASSSPSAGGQPQHF
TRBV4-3,CASSQEWGGETQYF
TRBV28,CATSTVTGYDQPQHF
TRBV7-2,CASYLGYTETGELFF
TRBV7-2,CASSPSIAGGTEAFF
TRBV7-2,CASMTVSNTGELFF
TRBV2,CASSENQYNEQFF
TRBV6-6,CASTYGTPSYEQYF
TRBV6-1,CASSPARQGTSEAFF
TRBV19,CASSTTGGRFSNQPQHF
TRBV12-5,CASGLRTSGVTDTQYF
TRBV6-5,CASSYSKDIVGEQYF
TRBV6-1,CASSEAQGLITEAFF
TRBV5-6,CASSFGLAGGIAETQYF
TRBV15,CATSRGDRAYSPLHF
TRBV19,CASNRRQGLNLETQYF
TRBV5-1,CASSLDGAGGGKTQYF
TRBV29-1,CSVDPTPGDGGTEAFF
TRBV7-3,CASSLSGGNQPQHF
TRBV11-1,CASSTSGGAYQETQYF
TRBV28,CASRGRPEAFF
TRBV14,CASATQGYTEAFF
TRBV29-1,CSAGRAGAYEQYF
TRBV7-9,CASSPRKDWANTEAFF
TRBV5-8,CASTFLVEAKNIQYF